This entry features one TCR beta chain sequence. This sample is drawn from a study of cytomegalovirus exposure and HLA in healthy donors. V lost 5 bases and J 8 bases, leaving 12 bases between the germline ends. Germline values: CDR1 MDHEN, CDR2 SYDVKM. The CDR3 extends over 12 amino acids. 13 Jbeta primers and 60 Vbeta primers were used for the PCR. Here immunoSEQ multiplex PCR was the method, and the copy in TCRdb shows in-frame clones only, minus some. The data show over 150,000 clones, around 80% seen once. Sequencing was carried out using PBMCs. The TCR comes from a girl aged 2 to 9 in good health and CMV-seropositive. The genes are TRBV28 and TRBJ1-2; D may be TRBD1 (5 bases). This chain's CDR3 is CASSATVRGYTF. CDR3 DNA: TGTGCCAGCAGTGCGACAGTTAGAGGCTACACCTTC.